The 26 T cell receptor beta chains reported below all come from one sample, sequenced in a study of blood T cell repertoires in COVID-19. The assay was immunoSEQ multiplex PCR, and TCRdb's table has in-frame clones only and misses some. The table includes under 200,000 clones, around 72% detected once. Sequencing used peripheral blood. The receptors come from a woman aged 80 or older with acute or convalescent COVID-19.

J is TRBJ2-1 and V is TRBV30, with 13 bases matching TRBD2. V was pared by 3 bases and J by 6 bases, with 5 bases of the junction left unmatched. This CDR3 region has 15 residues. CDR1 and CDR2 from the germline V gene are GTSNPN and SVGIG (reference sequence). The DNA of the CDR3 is TGTGCCTGGAGCCCGGGACTAGCGGGACTCAATGAGCAGTTCTTC. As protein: CAWSPGLAGLNEQFF.

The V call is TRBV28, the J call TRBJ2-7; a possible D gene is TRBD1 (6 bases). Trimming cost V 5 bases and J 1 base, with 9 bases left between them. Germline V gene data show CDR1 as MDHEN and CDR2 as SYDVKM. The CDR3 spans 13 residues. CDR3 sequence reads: CASSKGGSYEQYF. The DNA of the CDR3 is TGTGCCAGCAGTAAAGGGGGATCCTACGAGCAGTACTTC.

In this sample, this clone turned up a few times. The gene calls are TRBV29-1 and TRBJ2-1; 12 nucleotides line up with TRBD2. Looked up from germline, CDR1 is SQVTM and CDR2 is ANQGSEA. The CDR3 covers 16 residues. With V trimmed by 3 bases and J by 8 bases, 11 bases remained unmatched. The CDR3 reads CSVDIGLAGTGDEQFF. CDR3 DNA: TGCAGCGTTGATATTGGACTAGCGGGAACTGGGGATGAGCAGTTCTTC.

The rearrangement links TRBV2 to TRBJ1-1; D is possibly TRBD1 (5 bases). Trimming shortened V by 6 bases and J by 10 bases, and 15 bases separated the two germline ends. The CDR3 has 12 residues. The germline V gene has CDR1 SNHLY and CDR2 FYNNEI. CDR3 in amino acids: CASREGVGAAFF. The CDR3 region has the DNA TGTGCCAGCAGGGAGGGAGTAGGGGCAGCTTTCTTT.

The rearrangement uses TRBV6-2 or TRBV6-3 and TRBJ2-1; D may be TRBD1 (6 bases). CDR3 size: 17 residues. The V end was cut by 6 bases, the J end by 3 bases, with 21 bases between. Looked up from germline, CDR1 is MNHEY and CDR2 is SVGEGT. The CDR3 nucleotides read TGTGCCAGCAGCAGAAATACAGGGTTCACATTCTACAATGAGCAGTTCTTC. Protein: CASSRNTGFTFYNEQFF.

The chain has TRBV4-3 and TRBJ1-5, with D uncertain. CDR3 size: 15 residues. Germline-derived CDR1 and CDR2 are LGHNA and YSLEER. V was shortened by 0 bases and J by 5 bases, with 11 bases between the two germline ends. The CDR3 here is CASSQDRRGDQPQHF. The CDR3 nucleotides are TGCGCCAGCAGCCAAGATCGTCGGGGTGATCAGCCCCAGCATTTT.

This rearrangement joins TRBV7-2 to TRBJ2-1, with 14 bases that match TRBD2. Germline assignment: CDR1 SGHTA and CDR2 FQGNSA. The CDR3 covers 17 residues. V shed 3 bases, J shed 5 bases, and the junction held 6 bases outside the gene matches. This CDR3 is CASSFTPTSGRDNEQFF. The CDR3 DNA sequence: TGTGCCAGCAGCTTTACTCCGACTAGCGGGAGGGACAATGAGCAGTTCTTC.

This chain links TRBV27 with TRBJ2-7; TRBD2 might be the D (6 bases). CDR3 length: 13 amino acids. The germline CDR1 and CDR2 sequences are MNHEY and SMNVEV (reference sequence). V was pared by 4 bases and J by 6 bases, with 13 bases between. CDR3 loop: CASSSATSSEQYF. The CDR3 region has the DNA TGTGCCAGCAGTTCCGCGACTAGTTCCGAGCAGTACTTC.

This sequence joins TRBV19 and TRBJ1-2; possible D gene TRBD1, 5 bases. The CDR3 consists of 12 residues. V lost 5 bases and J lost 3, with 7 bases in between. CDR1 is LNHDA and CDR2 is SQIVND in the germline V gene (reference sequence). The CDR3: CASSRGDYGYTF. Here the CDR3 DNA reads TGTGCCAGTAGTCGGGGGGACTATGGCTACACCTTC.

CDR3 amino acids: CASRQGTSDSNEQFF. The CDR3 DNA follows: TGCGCCAGCAGGCAAGGGACTAGCGACTCCAATGAGCAGTTCTTC. The chain combines TRBV5-1 with TRBJ2-1; 10 bases are shared with TRBD2. V lost 5 bases and J lost 6; bases outside the gene matches: 8. Germline assignment: CDR1 SGHRS and CDR2 YFSETQ. CDR3 size: 15 residues.

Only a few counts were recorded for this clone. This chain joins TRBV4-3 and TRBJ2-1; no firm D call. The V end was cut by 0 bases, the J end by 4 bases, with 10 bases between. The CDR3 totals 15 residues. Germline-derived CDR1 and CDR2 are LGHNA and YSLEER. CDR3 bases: TGCGCCAGCAGCCAAGAAAGAGTGCGTTACAATGAGCAGTTCTTC. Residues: CASSQERVRYNEQFF.

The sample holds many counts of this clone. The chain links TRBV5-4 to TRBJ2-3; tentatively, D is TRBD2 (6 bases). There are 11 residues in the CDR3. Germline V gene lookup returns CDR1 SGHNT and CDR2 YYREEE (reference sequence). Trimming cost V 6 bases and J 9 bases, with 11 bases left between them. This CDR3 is CASTAGGTQYF. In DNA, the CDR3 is TGTGCCAGCACTGCCGGGGGAACGCAGTATTTT.

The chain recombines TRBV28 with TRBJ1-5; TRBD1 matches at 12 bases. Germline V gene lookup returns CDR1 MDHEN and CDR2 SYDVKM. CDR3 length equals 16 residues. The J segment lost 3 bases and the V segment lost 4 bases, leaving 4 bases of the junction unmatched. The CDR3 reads CASSSGQGAINQPQHF. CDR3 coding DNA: TGTGCCAGCAGTTCGGGACAGGGGGCAATCAATCAGCCCCAGCATTTT.

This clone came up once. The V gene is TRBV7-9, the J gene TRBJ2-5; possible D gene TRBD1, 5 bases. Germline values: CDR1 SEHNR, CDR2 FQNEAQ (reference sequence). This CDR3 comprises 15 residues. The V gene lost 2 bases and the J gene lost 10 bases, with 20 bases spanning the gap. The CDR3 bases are TGTGCCAGCAGCTTACTCGCAGGGCTGATTGTTGACCAGTACTTC. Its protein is CASSLLAGLIVDQYF.

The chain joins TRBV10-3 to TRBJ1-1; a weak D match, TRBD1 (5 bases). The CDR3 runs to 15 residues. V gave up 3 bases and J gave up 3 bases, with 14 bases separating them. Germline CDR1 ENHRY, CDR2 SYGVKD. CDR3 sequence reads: CAISEKGRWDTEAFF. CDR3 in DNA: TGTGCCATCAGTGAAAAGGGGCGCTGGGACACTGAAGCTTTCTTT.

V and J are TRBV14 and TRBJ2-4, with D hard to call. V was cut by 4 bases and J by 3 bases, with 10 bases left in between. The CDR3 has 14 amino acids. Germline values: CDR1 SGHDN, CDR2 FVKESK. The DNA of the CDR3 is TGTGCCAGCAGCCCGCGACTCGACAAAAACATTCAGTACTTC. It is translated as CASSPRLDKNIQYF.

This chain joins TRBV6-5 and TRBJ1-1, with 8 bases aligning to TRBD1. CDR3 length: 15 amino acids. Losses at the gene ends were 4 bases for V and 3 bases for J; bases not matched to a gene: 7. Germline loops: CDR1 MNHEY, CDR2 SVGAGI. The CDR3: CASSWTGSGDTEAFF. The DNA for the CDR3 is TGTGCCAGCAGTTGGACAGGGAGTGGGGACACTGAAGCTTTCTTT.

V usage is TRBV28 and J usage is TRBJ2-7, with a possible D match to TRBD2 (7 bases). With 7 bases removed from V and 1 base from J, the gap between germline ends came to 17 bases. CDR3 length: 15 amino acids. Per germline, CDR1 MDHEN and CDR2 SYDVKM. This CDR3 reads CASNHRGAGSYEQYF. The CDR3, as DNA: TGTGCCAGCAACCACCGGGGGGCGGGGTCCTACGAGCAGTACTTC.

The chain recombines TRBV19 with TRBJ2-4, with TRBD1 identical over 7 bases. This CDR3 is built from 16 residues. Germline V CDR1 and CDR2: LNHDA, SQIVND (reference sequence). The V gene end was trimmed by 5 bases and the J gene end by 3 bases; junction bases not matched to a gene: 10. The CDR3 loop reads CASSPIHRGYKNIQYF. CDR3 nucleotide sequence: TGTGCCAGTAGTCCTATCCACAGGGGATACAAAAACATTCAGTACTTC. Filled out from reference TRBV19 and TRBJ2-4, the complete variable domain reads DGGITQSPKYLFRKEGQNVTLSCEQNLNHDAMYWYRQDPGQGLRLIYYSQIVNDFQKGDIAEGYSVSREKKESFPLTVTSAQKNPTAFYLCASSPIHRGYKNIQYFGAGTRLSVL.

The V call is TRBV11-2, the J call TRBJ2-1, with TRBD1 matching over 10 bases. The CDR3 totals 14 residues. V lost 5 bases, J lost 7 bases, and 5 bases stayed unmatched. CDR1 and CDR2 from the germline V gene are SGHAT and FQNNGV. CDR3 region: CASSKGQGWNEQFF. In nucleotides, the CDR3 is TGTGCCAGCAGCAAGGGACAGGGGTGGAATGAGCAGTTCTTC.

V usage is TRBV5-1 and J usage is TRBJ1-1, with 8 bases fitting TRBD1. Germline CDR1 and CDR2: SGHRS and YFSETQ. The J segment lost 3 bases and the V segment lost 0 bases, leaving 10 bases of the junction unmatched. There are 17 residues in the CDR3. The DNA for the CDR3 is TGCGCCAGCAGCTTGGCTTTGGGTGGGACAGGTCACACTGAAGCTTTCTTT. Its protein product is CASSLALGGTGHTEAFF.

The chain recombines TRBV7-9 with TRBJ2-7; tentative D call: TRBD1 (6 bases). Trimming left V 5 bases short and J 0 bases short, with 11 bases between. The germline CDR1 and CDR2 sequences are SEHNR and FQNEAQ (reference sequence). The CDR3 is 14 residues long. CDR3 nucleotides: TGTGCCAGCAGCACCGGGACATCCTCCTACGAGCAGTACTTC. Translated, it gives CASSTGTSSYEQYF.

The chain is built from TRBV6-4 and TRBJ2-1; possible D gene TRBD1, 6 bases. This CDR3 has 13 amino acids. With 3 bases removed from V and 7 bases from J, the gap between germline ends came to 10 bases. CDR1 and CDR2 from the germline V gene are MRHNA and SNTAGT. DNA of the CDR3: TGTGCCAGCAGTGAACAGGGTGGGAATGAGCAGTTCTTC. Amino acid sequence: CASSEQGGNEQFF.

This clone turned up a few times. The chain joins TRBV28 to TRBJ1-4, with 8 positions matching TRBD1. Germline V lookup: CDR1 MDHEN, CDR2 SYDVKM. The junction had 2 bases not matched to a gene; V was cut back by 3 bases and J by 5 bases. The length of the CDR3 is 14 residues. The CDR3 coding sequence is TGTGCCAGCAGTTTGGGACAGGAGAATGAAAAACTGTTTTTT. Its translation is CASSLGQENEKLFF.

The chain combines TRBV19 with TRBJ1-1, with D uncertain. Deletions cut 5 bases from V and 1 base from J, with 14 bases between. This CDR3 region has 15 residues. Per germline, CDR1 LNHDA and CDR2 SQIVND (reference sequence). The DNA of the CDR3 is TGTGCCAGTAGTGCCACTGGTCTCGGGAACACTGAAGCTTTCTTT. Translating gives CASSATGLGNTEAFF.

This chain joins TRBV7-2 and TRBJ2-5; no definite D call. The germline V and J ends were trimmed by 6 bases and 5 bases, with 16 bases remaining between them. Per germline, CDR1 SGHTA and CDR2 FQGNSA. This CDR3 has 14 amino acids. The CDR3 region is CASSSGYGLETQYF. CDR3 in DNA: TGTGCCAGCAGTTCCGGGTACGGTTTGGAGACCCAGTACTTC.